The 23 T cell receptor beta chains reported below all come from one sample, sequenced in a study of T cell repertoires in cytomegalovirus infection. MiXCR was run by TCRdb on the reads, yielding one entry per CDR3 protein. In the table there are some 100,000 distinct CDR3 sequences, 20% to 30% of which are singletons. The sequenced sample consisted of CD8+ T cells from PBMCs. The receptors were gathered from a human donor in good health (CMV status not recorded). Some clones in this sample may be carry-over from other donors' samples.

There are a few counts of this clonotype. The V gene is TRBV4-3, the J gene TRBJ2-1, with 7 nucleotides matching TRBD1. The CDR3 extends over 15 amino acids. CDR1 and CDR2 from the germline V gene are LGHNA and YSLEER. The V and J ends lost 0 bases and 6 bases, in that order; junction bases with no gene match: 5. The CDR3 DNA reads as TGCGCCAGCAGCCAAGAAGGGGGCTTAGGCAATGAGCAGTTCTTC. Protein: CASSQEGGLGNEQFF.

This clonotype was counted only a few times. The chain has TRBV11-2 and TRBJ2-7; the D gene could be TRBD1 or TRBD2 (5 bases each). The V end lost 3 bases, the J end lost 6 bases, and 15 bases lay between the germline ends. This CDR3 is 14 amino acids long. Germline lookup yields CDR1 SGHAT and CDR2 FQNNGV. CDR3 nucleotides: TGTGCCAGCAGCTTCGCCGGGGCGAAGGTCGAGCAGTACTTC. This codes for CASSFAGAKVEQYF.

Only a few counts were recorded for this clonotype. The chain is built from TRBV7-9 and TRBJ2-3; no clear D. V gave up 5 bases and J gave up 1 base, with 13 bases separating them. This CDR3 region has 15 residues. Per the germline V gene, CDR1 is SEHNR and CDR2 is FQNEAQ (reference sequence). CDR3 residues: CASSPVQSGTDTQYF. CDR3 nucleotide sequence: TGTGCCAGCAGCCCCGTCCAGAGCGGCACAGATACGCAGTATTTT.

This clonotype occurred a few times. The DNA for the CDR3 is TGTGCCAGCAGGCGCCTCGGGTCAACGGCTGAAGCTTTCTTT. It translates to CASRRLGSTAEAFF. The chain employs TRBV12-3 or TRBV12-4 and TRBJ1-1; D is uncertain. The CDR3 covers 14 residues. V shed 6 bases and J shed 6 bases, with 17 bases lying between them.

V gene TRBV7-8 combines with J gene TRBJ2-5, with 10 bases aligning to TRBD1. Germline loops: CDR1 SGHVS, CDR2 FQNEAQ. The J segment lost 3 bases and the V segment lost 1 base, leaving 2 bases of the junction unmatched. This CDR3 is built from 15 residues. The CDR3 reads CASSLDGTGEETQYF. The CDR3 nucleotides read TGTGCCAGCAGCTTAGATGGGACAGGGGAAGAGACCCAGTACTTC. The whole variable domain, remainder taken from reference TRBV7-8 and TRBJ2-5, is GAGVSQSPRYKVAKRGQDVALRCDPISGHVSLFWYQQALGQGPEFLTYFQNEAQLDKSGLPSDRFFAERPEGSVSTLKIQRTQQEDSAVYLCASSLDGTGEETQYFGPGTRLLVL.

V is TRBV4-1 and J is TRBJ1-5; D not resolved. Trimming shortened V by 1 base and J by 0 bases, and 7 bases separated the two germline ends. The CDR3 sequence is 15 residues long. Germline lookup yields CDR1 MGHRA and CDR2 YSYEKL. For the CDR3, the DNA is TGCGCCAGCAGCCAAGGTCGGGATAGCAATCAGCCCCAGCATTTT. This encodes CASSQGRDSNQPQHF.

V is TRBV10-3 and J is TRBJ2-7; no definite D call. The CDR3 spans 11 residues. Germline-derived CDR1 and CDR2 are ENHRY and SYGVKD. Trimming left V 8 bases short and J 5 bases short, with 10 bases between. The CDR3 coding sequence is TGTGCCATCGGTCCCGGCAACGAGCAGTACTTC. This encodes CAIGPGNEQYF.

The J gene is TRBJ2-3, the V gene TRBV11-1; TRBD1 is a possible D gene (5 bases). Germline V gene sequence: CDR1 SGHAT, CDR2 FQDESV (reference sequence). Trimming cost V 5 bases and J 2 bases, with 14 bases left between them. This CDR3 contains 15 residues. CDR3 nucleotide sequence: TGTGCCAGCAGCCAGGATGGACACGTCACAGATACGCAGTATTTT. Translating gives CASSQDGHVTDTQYF.

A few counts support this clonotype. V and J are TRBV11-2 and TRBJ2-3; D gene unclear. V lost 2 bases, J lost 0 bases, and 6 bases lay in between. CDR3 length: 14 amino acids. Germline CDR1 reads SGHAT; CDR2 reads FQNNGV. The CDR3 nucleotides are TGTGCCAGCAGCTTAACCGGGAGCACAGATACGCAGTATTTT. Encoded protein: CASSLTGSTDTQYF.

CDR3 DNA sequence: TGTGCCAGCAGCCAAGATCACGGGGGCATGGACACTGAAGCTTTCTTT. The encoded protein is CASSQDHGGMDTEAFF. The gene calls are TRBV4-2 and TRBJ1-1, with a weak D call TRBD1 (6 bases). Per the germline V gene, CDR1 is LGHNA and CDR2 is YNFKEQ. CDR3 length: 16 amino acids. Trimming cost V 0 bases and J 3 bases, with 14 bases left between them.

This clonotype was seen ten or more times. CDR3: CSVEPDSLEETQYF. DNA of the CDR3: TGCAGCGTTGAACCGGACAGTTTAGAGGAGACCCAGTACTTC. The chain employs TRBV29-1 and TRBJ2-5; possible D gene TRBD1, 6 bases. Germline V CDR1 and CDR2: SQVTM, ANQGSEA. CDR3 length: 14 amino acids. With 2 bases removed from V and 5 bases from J, the gap between germline ends came to 15 bases.

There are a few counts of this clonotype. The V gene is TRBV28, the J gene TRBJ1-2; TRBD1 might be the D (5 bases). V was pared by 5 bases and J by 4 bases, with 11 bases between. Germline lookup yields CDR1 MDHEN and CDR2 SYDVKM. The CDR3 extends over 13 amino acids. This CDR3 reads CASSADRAYGYTF. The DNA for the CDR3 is TGTGCCAGCAGTGCCGACAGAGCCTATGGCTACACCTTC.

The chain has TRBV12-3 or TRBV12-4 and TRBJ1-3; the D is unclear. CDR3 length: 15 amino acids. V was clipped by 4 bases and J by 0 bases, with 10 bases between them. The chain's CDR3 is CASSSTEGSGNTIYF. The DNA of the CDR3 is TGTGCCAGCAGTTCCACGGAGGGCTCTGGAAACACCATATATTTT.

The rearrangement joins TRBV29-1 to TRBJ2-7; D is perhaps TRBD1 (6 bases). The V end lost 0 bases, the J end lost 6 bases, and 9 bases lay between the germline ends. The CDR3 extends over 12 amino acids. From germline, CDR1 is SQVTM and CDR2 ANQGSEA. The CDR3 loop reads CSVEDNRAEQYF. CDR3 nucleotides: TGCAGCGTTGAAGATAACAGGGCCGAGCAGTACTTC.

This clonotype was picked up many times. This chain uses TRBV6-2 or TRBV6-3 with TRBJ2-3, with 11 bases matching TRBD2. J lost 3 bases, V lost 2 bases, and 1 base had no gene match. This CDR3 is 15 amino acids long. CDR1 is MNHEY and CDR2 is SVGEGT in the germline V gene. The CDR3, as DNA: TGTGCCAGCAGTTACGGGACTAGCGGTACAGATACGCAGTATTTT. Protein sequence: CASSYGTSGTDTQYF.

DNA of the CDR3: TGTGCCAGCACCAGGACAGGGGTATTCTACGAGCAGTACTTC. Protein product: CASTRTGVFYEQYF. V and J are TRBV28 and TRBJ2-7; 9 bases agree with TRBD1. The germline CDR1 and CDR2 sequences are MDHEN and SYDVKM. Losses at the gene ends were 7 bases for V and 3 bases for J; bases not matched to a gene: 7. This CDR3 is built from 14 residues.

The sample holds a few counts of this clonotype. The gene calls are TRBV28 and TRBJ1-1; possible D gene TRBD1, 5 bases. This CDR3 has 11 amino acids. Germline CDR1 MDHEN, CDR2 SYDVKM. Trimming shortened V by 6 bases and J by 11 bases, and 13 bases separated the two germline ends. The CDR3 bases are TGTGCCAGCAGGCAGGGATTTTCGGCTTTCTTT. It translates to CASRQGFSAFF.

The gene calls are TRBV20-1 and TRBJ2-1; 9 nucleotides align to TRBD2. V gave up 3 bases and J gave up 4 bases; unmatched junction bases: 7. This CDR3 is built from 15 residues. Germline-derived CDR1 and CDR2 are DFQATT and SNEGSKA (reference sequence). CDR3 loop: CSARARTSEYNEQFF. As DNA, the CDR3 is TGCAGTGCTAGGGCTCGGACTAGCGAATACAATGAGCAGTTCTTC.

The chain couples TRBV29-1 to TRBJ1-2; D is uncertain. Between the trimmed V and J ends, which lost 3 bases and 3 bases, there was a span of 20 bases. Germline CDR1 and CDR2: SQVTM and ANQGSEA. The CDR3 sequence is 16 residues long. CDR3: CSVDALLVANDYGYTF. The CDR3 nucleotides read TGCAGCGTTGACGCCCTTTTGGTCGCAAACGACTATGGCTACACCTTC.

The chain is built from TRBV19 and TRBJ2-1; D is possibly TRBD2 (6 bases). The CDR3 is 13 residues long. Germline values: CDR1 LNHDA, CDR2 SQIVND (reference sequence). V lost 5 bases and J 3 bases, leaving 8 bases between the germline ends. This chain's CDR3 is CASSLDYYNEQFF. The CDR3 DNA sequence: TGTGCCAGTAGTCTGGACTACTACAATGAGCAGTTCTTC. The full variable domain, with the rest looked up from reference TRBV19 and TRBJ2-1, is DGGITQSPKYLFRKEGQNVTLSCEQNLNHDAMYWYRQDPGQGLRLIYYSQIVNDFQKGDIAEGYSVSREKKESFPLTVTSAQKNPTAFYLCASSLDYYNEQFFGPGTRLTVL.

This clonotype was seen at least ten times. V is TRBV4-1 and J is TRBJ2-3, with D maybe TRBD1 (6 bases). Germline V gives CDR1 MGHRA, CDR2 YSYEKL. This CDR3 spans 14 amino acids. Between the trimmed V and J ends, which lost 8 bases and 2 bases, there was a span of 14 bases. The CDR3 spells CASAQKGVTDTQYF. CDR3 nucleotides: TGCGCCAGCGCACAAAAGGGGGTCACAGATACGCAGTATTTT.

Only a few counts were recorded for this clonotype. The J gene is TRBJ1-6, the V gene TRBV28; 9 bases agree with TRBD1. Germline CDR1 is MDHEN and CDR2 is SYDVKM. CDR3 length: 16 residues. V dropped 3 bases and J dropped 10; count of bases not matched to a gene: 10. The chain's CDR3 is CASSLARDRVGSPLHF. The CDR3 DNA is TGTGCCAGCAGTTTGGCGCGGGACAGGGTAGGATCACCCCTCCACTTT.

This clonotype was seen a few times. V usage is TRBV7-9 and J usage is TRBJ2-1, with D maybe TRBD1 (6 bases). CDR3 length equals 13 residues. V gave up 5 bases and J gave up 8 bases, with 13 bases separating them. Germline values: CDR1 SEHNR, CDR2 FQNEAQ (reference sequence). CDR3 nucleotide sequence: TGTGCCAGCAGCCAAACAGGGACCGATGAGCAGTTCTTC. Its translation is CASSQTGTDEQFF.